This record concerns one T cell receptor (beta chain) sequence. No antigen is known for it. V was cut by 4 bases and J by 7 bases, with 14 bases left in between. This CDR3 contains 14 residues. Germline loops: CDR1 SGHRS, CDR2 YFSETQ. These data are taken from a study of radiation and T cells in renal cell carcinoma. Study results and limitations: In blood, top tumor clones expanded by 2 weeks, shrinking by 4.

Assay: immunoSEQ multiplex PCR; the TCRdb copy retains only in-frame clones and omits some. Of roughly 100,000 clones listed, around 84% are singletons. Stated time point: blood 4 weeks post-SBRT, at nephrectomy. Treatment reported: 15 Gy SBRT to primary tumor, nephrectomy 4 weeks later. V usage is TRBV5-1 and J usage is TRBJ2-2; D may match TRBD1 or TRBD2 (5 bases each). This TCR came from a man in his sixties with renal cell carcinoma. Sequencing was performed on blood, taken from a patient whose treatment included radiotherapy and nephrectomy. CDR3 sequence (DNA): TGCGCCAGCAGCCCCCAGGGAGTAGGCGGGGAGCTGTTTTTT. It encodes CASSPQGVGGELFF.